This passage covers 2 T cell receptor beta chains from one sample sequenced in a study of blood T cell repertoires in COVID-19. This table comes from immunoSEQ multiplex PCR, and its TCRdb copy is limited to in-frame clones, with some not included. The sample has about 180,000 clones; over 75% are singletons. Sequences were obtained from PBMCs or T cells enriched from blood (not recorded which). The receptors here all came from a human donor with acute COVID-19. The donor label of this sample is uncertain.

V and J are TRBV24-1 and TRBJ1-5; a weak D match, TRBD1 (5 bases). The V end was cut by 5 bases, the J end by 2 bases, with 15 bases between. Germline V CDR1 and CDR2: KGHDR, SFDVKD. This CDR3 has 16 amino acids. The CDR3 is CATSATDNGGNQPQHF. The CDR3 bases are TGTGCCACCAGTGCGACGGACAATGGTGGCAATCAGCCCCAGCATTTT.

The J gene is TRBJ2-3, the V gene TRBV30; maybe TRBD2 (5 bases). This CDR3 comprises 14 residues. Germline-derived CDR1 and CDR2 are GTSNPN and SVGIG (reference sequence). Trimming cost V 2 bases and J 1 base, with 10 bases left between them. The CDR3 protein is CAWSLGVRTDTQYF. CDR3 nucleotide sequence: TGTGCCTGGAGTCTCGGGGTGCGCACAGATACGCAGTATTTT. Supplemented by reference TRBV30 and TRBJ2-3, the full variable domain reads SQTIHQWPATLVQPVGSPLSLECTVEGTSNPNLYWYRQAAGRGLQLLFYSVGIGQISSEVPQNLSASRPQDRQFILSSKKLLLSDSGFYLCAWSLGVRTDTQYFGPGTRLTVL.